The 13 T cell receptor beta chains below come from one sample, sequenced in a study of response to subunit inactivated influenza vaccine (dated by TCRdb to the late 2010s). The library was prepared using RT-PCR. TCRdb names Illumina HiSeq 2500 as the instrument used. Starting from the raw public reads, TCRdb applied fastp trimming at Q25, assembled clones with MiXCR and retained in-frame beta chains. Rows merge per CDR3 protein into single entries with the most common DNA and genes. A total of about 570,000 distinct CDR3 sequences appear in this sample, 11% of them only once. Of the sample, approximately 11% falls within the top ten clones. These records were also assigned to another study, of T cells expressing NK-cell markers. The second study also describes: The TCR beta cDNA libraries were made using 5'RACE template switching, a step that added both a universal primer site and unique molecular identifiers.

The starting material was PBMCs from blood, obtained on the day of vaccination. The receptors come from a man between 50 and 59 years old who received an inactivated influenza vaccine. Donor details come from another sample of the same person, matched by shared clones.

This clonotype was counted many times. J is TRBJ2-7 and V is TRBV6-6, with D uncertain. The V and J ends lost 2 bases and 3 bases respectively, with 2 bases between them. Looked up from germline, CDR1 is MNHNY and CDR2 is SVGAGI (reference sequence). The CDR3 loop spans 11 amino acids. The CDR3 loop reads CASSYNYEQYF. The CDR3 region has the DNA TGTGCCAGCAGTTACAACTACGAGCAGTACTTC.

This clonotype occurred a few times. The J gene is TRBJ2-3, the V gene TRBV5-4; 9 bases match TRBD2. CDR3 length: 18 residues. With V trimmed by 2 bases and J by 2 bases, 12 bases remained unmatched. Germline V CDR1 and CDR2: SGHNT, YYREEE (reference sequence). The CDR3 nucleotides read TGTGCCAGCAGCTTTCCCCTCTGGCGGGGGGGCACCACAGATACGCAGTATTTT. Translation: CASSFPLWRGGTTDTQYF.

The CDR3 sequence is CASSPWASGGHEQYF. CDR3 bases: TGTGCCAGCAGTCCCTGGGCTAGCGGGGGCCACGAGCAGTACTTC. The V and J genes are TRBV6-2 or TRBV6-3 and TRBJ2-7; 10 bases match TRBD2. The CDR3 totals 15 residues. V was pared by 5 bases and J by 5 bases, with 9 bases of the junction left unmatched. CDR1 and CDR2 from the germline V gene are MNHEY and SVGEGT.

The chain has TRBV7-2 and TRBJ1-4; D gene unclear. Looked up from germline, CDR1 is SGHTA and CDR2 is FQGNSA. V dropped 5 bases and J dropped 7 bases, with 14 bases sitting between them. This CDR3 comprises 14 residues. Here the CDR3 DNA reads TGTGCCAGCAGCGTAAGCACAGTGAGTGAAAAACTGTTTTTT. Its translation is CASSVSTVSEKLFF.

CDR3 coding DNA: TGTGCCAGCAGCAAACACCGAGCCTACAATGAGCAGTTCTTC. It translates to CASSKHRAYNEQFF. The chain has TRBV7-6 and TRBJ2-1; D is unresolved. Germline V CDR1 and CDR2: SGHVS, FNYEAQ. This CDR3 is 14 amino acids long. Trimming left V 5 bases short and J 2 bases short, with 10 bases between.

J is TRBJ2-1 and V is TRBV12-3 or TRBV12-4; TRBD1 agrees at 9 bases. The CDR3 consists of 17 residues. With 5 bases clipped from V and 9 bases from J, the junction kept 17 bases outside the gene matches. For the CDR3, the DNA is TGTGCCAGCAGTAAAAGCCTCGGGACAGGGTTCCTTAGTGAGCAGTTCTTC. It is translated as CASSKSLGTGFLSEQFF.

The V gene is TRBV4-1, the J gene TRBJ2-5; TRBD1 is a possible D gene (7 bases). Germline CDR1 MGHRA, CDR2 YSYEKL. The CDR3 has 16 residues. V was cut by 3 bases and J by 1 base, with 15 bases left in between. The CDR3 bases are TGCGCCAGCAGCCAGAACAGGGGACTCACCCAAGAGACCCAGTACTTC. Translation gives CASSQNRGLTQETQYF.

This clonotype appeared many times. The chain has TRBV7-9 and TRBJ2-4; 7 bases fit TRBD2. Looked up from germline, CDR1 is SEHNR and CDR2 is FQNEAQ (reference sequence). The CDR3 is made up of 17 amino acids. The J segment lost 0 bases and the V segment lost 4 bases, leaving 9 bases of the junction unmatched. The CDR3: CASSYMMGGKAKNIQYF. As DNA, the CDR3 is TGTGCCAGCAGCTATATGATGGGGGGGAAAGCCAAAAACATTCAGTACTTC.

This clonotype was recorded once. The CDR3 nucleotides read TGTGCCAGCAGCTTTTTATCCGGGGGCGCGGTGTCCTACGAGCAGTACTTC. Its translation is CASSFLSGGAVSYEQYF. V usage is TRBV5-8 and J usage is TRBJ2-7, with D perhaps TRBD1 or TRBD2 (6 bases each). This CDR3 is 17 amino acids long. CDR1 and CDR2 from the germline V gene are SGHTS and YDEGEE. The germline V and J ends were trimmed by 2 bases and 1 base, with 19 bases remaining between them. The full variable domain, in which reference TRBV5-8 and TRBJ2-7 provide the parts outside the CDR3, is EAGVTQSPTHLIKTRGQQATLRCSPISGHTSVYWYQQALGLGLQFLLWYDEGEERNRGNFPPRFSGRQFPNYSSELNVNALELEDSALYLCASSFLSGGAVSYEQYFGPGTRLTVT.

There are many counts of this clonotype. CDR3 sequence: CASRRTSDYNEQFF. CDR3 bases: TGTGCCAGCAGAAGGACTAGCGACTACAATGAGCAGTTCTTC. The rearrangement uses TRBV12-3 or TRBV12-4 and TRBJ2-1; 9 nucleotides align to TRBD2. The CDR3 has 14 amino acids. V was pared by 6 bases and J by 3 bases, with 3 bases of the junction left unmatched.

This clonotype was seen at least ten times. CDR3 region: CSVGDNYGYTF. As DNA, the CDR3 is TGCAGCGTAGGGGACAACTATGGCTACACCTTC. The chain links TRBV29-1 to TRBJ1-2; tentatively, D is TRBD1 (5 bases). The CDR3 length is 11 residues. Looked up from germline, CDR1 is SQVTM and CDR2 is ANQGSEA. V was trimmed by 6 bases and J by 2 bases, leaving 7 bases between them.

This clonotype was counted only a few times. The rearrangement uses TRBV7-9 and TRBJ2-2, with TRBD1 as a possible D gene (6 bases). Deletions cut 5 bases from V and 6 bases from J, with 13 bases between. Germline V lookup: CDR1 SEHNR, CDR2 FQNEAQ (reference sequence). The CDR3 is 14 residues long. The CDR3 protein is CASSRGSAAGELFF. The CDR3, as DNA: TGTGCCAGCAGCAGGGGGTCGGCCGCCGGGGAGCTGTTTTTT.

This clonotype occurred a few times. The rearrangement joins TRBV12-3 or TRBV12-4 to TRBJ1-4; possible D gene TRBD1, 5 bases. The CDR3 covers 15 residues. V gave up 6 bases and J gave up 5 bases, with 16 bases separating them. This CDR3 reads CASRVGTGENEKLFF. CDR3 coding DNA: TGTGCCAGCAGGGTCGGGACGGGAGAGAATGAAAAACTGTTTTTT.